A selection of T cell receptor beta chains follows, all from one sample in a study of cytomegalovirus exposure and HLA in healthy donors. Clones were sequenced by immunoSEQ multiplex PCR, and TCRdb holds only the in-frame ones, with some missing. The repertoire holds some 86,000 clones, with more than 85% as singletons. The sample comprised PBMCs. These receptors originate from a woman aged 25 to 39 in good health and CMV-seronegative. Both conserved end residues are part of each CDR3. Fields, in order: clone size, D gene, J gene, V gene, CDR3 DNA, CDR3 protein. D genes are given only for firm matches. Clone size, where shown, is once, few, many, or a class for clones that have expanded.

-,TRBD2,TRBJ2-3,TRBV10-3,TGTGCCATCAGTGGGGAATTAGCGGGGGGGCTTGAAGATACGCAGTATTTT,CAISGELAGGLEDTQYF
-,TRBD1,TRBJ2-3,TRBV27,TGTGCCAGCAGCCACTTGGGGACAGGGAGTAAAAGAGATACGCAGTATTTT,CASSHLGTGSKRDTQYF
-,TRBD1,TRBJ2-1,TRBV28,TGTGCCAGCAGTTTGGGACAGGGGGGATACAATGAGCAGTTCTTC,CASSLGQGGYNEQFF
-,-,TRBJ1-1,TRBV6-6,TGTGCCAGCAGCCACCATACAGGGAACACTGAAGCTTTCTTT,CASSHHTGNTEAFF
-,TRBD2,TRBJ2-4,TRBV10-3,TGTGCCATCAGGAATGGGACTAGCGGAAACATTCAGTACTTC,CAIRNGTSGNIQYF
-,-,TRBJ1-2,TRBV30,TGTGCCTGGGATCAAAGGACAGCTGGAATCGGCTATGGCTACACCTTC,CAWDQRTAGIGYGYTF
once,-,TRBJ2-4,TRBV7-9,TGTGCCAGCAGCTTAGTGGCTTCGGCAGGGCGGAACATTCAGTACTTC,CASSLVASAGRNIQYF
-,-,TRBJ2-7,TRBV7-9,TGTGCCAGCAGCTTAGACAGAGACGAGCAGTACTTC,CASSLDRDEQYF
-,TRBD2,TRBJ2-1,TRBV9,TGTGCCAGCAGCGGAGGGACTAGCGGGTTCTACAATGAGCAGTTCTTC,CASSGGTSGFYNEQFF
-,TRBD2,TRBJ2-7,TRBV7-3,TGTGCCAGCAGCTTAGAGAGGACTAGCGGGGTCAGCTCCTACGAGCAGTACTTC,CASSLERTSGVSSYEQYF
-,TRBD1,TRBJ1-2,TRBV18,TGTGCCAGCTCACCGACCACCGGGACAGGACCGTATGGCTACACCTTC,CASSPTTGTGPYGYTF
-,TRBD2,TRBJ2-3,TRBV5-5,TGTGCCAGCAGCTTGGGAAAGTTACTAGCGGGAGTTGGAGATACGCAGTATTTT,CASSLGKLLAGVGDTQYF
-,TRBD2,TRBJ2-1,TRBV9,TGTGCCAGCAGCGTTGGGTATGCCCGGAGACTAGCGGGAGTCTACAATGAGCAGTTCTTC,CASSVGYARRLAGVYNEQFF
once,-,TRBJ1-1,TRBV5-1,TGCGCCAGCAGCTTGAAGTCGACAGGCATGAACACTGAAGCTTTCTTT,CASSLKSTGMNTEAFF
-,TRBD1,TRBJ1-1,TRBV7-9,TGTGCCAGCACCCACGGTGGGACAGGGAACACTGAAGCTTTCTTT,CASTHGGTGNTEAFF
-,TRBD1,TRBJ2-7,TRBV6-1,TGTGCCAGCAGTGTATATTTGGACAGGGACTACGAGCAGTACTTC,CASSVYLDRDYEQYF
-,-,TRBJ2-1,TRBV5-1,TGCGCCAGCAGCTTGGGGCAGGGGATGACTCATGAGCAGTTCTTC,CASSLGQGMTHEQFF
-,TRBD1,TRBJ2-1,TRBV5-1,TGCGCCAGCAGCTTGGCCCAGGGGGCTTTTGACAATGAGCAGTTCTTC,CASSLAQGAFDNEQFF
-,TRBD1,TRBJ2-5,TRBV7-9,TGTGCCAGCACCAATAGGAGAACAGGGGGCTACAACCCTGGAGAGACCCAGTACTTC,CASTNRRTGGYNPGETQYF
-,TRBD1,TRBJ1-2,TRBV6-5,TGTGCCAGCGCGACTCCAGGGGGTGGCTACACCTTC,CASATPGGGYTF